This TCR beta chain derives from a study of blood T cell repertoires in COVID-19. Participants came from roughly 24 US areas, aged roughly 18 to 100 years. Cohort assignment relied on participant-reported clinical history. Clones were read by immunoSEQ multiplex PCR, and TCRdb kept only the in-frame ones, dropping some. The table lists nearly 250,000 clones, over 75% of them singletons. The sequencing input was PBMCs or T cells enriched from blood (not recorded which). This TCR derives from a woman between 50 and 59 years old with acute COVID-19.

The CDR3 here is CASSSPERGTEAFF. The CDR3 nucleotides are TGCGCCAGCAGCTCCCCCGAGAGGGGGACTGAAGCTTTCTTT. The V and J genes are TRBV5-1 and TRBJ1-1, with a possible D match to TRBD1 (6 bases). Germline V gene data show CDR1 as SGHRS and CDR2 as YFSETQ. Trimming left V 3 bases short and J 5 bases short, with 14 bases between. The CDR3 totals 14 residues.